This passage covers 13 T cell receptor beta chains from one sample sequenced in a study of T cell changes during pregnancy in multiple sclerosis. TCRdb's table, derived via immunoSEQ multiplex PCR, lists solely in-frame clones and lacks some. The table records 45,000 to 50,000 clones, 94% of them present only once. This specimen consisted of CD8+ T cells from peripheral blood mononuclear cells, obtained in the first trimester of pregnancy. Receptors were obtained from a female donor with multiple sclerosis, enrolled in a pregnancy study.

The chain recombines TRBV7-9 with TRBJ2-7; D ambiguous. The V end lost 3 bases, the J end lost 6 bases, and 9 bases lay between the germline ends. Germline V CDR1 and CDR2: SEHNR, FQNEAQ (reference sequence). This CDR3 comprises 12 residues. CDR3 amino acids: CASSFALGEQYF. In nucleotides, the CDR3 is TGTGCCAGCAGCTTTGCCCTCGGCGAGCAGTACTTC.

J is TRBJ1-3 and V is TRBV14, with a tentative D call TRBD1 (5 bases). CDR3 length: 15 residues. V gave up 1 base and J gave up 4 bases, with 11 bases separating them. The germline V gene has CDR1 SGHDN and CDR2 FVKESK. CDR3: CASSQVDGAGNTIYF. The CDR3 nucleotides read TGTGCCAGCAGCCAAGTTGATGGGGCAGGAAACACCATATATTTT.

V gene TRBV7-3 combines with J gene TRBJ2-1; D may be TRBD2 (6 bases). The V end was cut by 2 bases, the J end by 4 bases, with 9 bases between. Germline lookup yields CDR1 SGHTA and CDR2 FQGTGA. The CDR3 contains 14 residues. CDR3 DNA sequence: TGTGCCAGCAGCTTACTGGCGGGGTACAATGAGCAGTTCTTC. It encodes CASSLLAGYNEQFF.

This clone was counted between two and nine times. CDR3 DNA: TGTGCCAGCAGCCAAATCACGGGACAGGGTACAGATACGCAGTATTTT. Amino acids: CASSQITGQGTDTQYF. The V gene is TRBV4-2, the J gene TRBJ2-3; TRBD1 matches at 9 bases. V shed 2 bases and J 3 bases; nucleotides not matched to a gene: 6. CDR1 LGHNA and CDR2 YNFKEQ come from the germline V gene. CDR3 length: 16 amino acids.

The gene calls are TRBV5-1 and TRBJ1-2, with 7 bases matching TRBD1. Per germline, CDR1 SGHRS and CDR2 YFSETQ. J gave up 6 bases and V 3 bases, and 11 bases lay outside the gene matches. The CDR3 contains 15 residues. The CDR3 region has the DNA TGCGCCAGCAGCTCAGGTACACAGGGGATCCATGGCTACACCTTC. This encodes CASSSGTQGIHGYTF.

V usage is TRBV4-2 and J usage is TRBJ2-7; TRBD1 is a possible D gene (5 bases). The CDR3 length is 14 residues. V was clipped by 1 base and J by 2 bases, with 9 bases between them. Germline CDR1 is LGHNA and CDR2 is YNFKEQ. In DNA form, the CDR3 reads TGTGCCAGCAGCCAAGGTGACAGAGCCTACGAGCAGTACTTC. Its protein product is CASSQGDRAYEQYF.

This chain joins TRBV7-9 and TRBJ2-1, with TRBD2 matching over 12 bases. CDR3 length equals 18 residues. The germline CDR1 and CDR2 sequences are SEHNR and FQNEAQ (reference sequence). V lost 4 bases, J lost 5 bases, and 12 bases stayed unmatched. The CDR3 region has the DNA TGTGCCAGCAGCTCCTCCGACCTCACTAGCGGGGGGAACAATGAGCAGTTCTTC. Translation gives CASSSSDLTSGGNNEQFF.

The chain couples TRBV5-1 to TRBJ2-1, with a tentative D call TRBD2 (6 bases). The CDR3 length is 16 residues. Between the trimmed V and J ends, which lost 0 bases and 1 base, there was a span of 11 bases. CDR1 and CDR2 (germline): SGHRS, YFSETQ. CDR3 amino acids: CASSLAVGTSYNEQFF. The CDR3 nucleotides are TGCGCCAGCAGCTTGGCAGTGGGGACTTCCTACAATGAGCAGTTCTTC.

The gene calls are TRBV7-8 and TRBJ1-5; D call uncertain. Germline V gene lookup returns CDR1 SGHVS and CDR2 FQNEAQ. V was clipped by 3 bases and J by 2 bases, with 17 bases between them. The CDR3 sequence is 17 residues long. CDR3: CASSFHSRGTGNQPQHF. CDR3 in DNA: TGTGCCAGCAGCTTCCACTCGCGGGGTACGGGCAATCAGCCCCAGCATTTT.

This clone is a singleton in its sample. The rearrangement uses TRBV10-3 and TRBJ2-6; 7 positions agree with TRBD1. Germline CDR1 is ENHRY and CDR2 is SYGVKD. CDR3 size: 15 residues. Trimming cost V 8 bases and J 1 base; bases outside gene matches: 5. The CDR3 reads CAILMTGSGANVLTF. The CDR3 DNA reads as TGTGCCATCTTAATGACAGGGTCTGGGGCCAACGTCCTGACTTTC.

This clone appeared once. The genes are TRBV7-8 and TRBJ1-2, with D tentatively TRBD1 (6 bases). The CDR3 is 15 residues long. The V end lost 0 bases, the J end lost 4 bases, and 12 bases lay between the germline ends. Germline V gives CDR1 SGHVS, CDR2 FQNEAQ. CDR3: CASSLAVTGIYGYTF. CDR3 coding DNA: TGTGCCAGCAGCTTAGCAGTAACAGGGATCTATGGCTACACCTTC.

V is TRBV27 and J is TRBJ2-3; D possibly corresponds to TRBD2 (5 bases). There are 15 residues in the CDR3. Trimming shortened V by 4 bases and J by 0 bases, and 11 bases separated the two germline ends. The germline V gene encodes CDR1 MNHEY and CDR2 SMNVEV (reference sequence). CDR3 amino acids: CASSSRTASTDTQYF. CDR3 sequence (DNA): TGTGCCAGCAGTTCCCGGACTGCCAGCACAGATACGCAGTATTTT.

The chain has TRBV19 and TRBJ2-2, with 7 nucleotides matching TRBD1. Per germline, CDR1 LNHDA and CDR2 SQIVND (reference sequence). After removal of 10 bases from V and 6 bases from J, the junction contained 8 bases not matched to a gene. This CDR3 contains 13 residues. CDR3 sequence reads: CATTGHGPGELFF. CDR3 bases: TGTGCCACGACAGGGCACGGGCCCGGGGAGCTGTTTTTT.